This TCR beta chain appears in the sequencing data of a study of OX40 agonist ivuxolimab in advanced cancers. About the study as a whole: Ivuxolimab was a fully human IgG2 agonistic monoclonal antibody targeting the costimulatory receptor OX40 (CD134). The dose-escalation cohort was around 83% male with a mean age of around 64 years, ranging from roughly 23 to 79. The point of sequencing TCRbeta in the periphery was to test whether ivuxolimab changed TCR sequence diversity and drove clonal T-cell expansion. Of the roughly 51 patients in dose escalation, 19 had hepatocellular carcinoma, some 15 had melanoma, 9 had renal cell carcinoma and 9 had head and neck cancer. Three dose-escalation patients achieved partial responses, one with hepatocellular carcinoma and two with cutaneous melanoma. Patients were allowed to have had prior anti-PD-1, anti-PD-L1 or anti-CTLA-4 therapy, and around 40% of the dose-escalation patients had previously received checkpoint inhibitors. Intravenous ivuxolimab was administered to patients every 2 weeks at six dose levels: 0.01, 0.1, 0.3, 1.5, 3 and 10 mg/kg. The paper describes the monotherapy dose-escalation part (N ≈ 52 patients) of the phase I trial of ivuxolimab.

Here is what the overall study found, with its caveats: In partial responders in the 0.1-3.0 mg/kg groups, normalized peripheral clonal expansion was found to be among the lowest, especially among CD8+ T cells. Clonal expansion of both CD4+ and CD8+ blood T cells was observed from baseline to week 6 at doses 0.1 to 3.0 mg/kg. On average, CD8+ T cells showed more expanded clones than CD4+ T cells after ivuxolimab. Low levels of normalized T-cell clonal expansion were also shown by some nonresponding patients. The antigen specificity of the clonally expanded peripheral T cells was not determined.

A remark on this clone: This receptor's antigen is unknown. Per-base qualities were not stored, and no clone one base away is much larger.

Patients with a history of autoimmune disease or receiving systemic immunosuppression were excluded from the trial. Peripheral blood for TCR sequencing was collected from all dose cohorts at baseline, on cycle 4 day 1, and on cycle 7 day 1. The samples were taken from a phase I, first-in-human, multicenter, open-label dose-escalation trial of ivuxolimab. The trial enrolled adults with locally advanced or metastatic head and neck squamous cell, hepatocellular, melanoma or renal cell carcinoma. Before TCR sequencing, CD4+ T cells and CD8+ T cells were sorted from peripheral blood as separate populations. For sequencing of the TCRbeta CDR3 region, genomic DNA was extracted from the sorted cells. The immunoSEQ Assay was used for sequencing of TCRbeta CDR3 regions. The clones in this table, taken by TCRdb from immuneACCESS, are in-frame only. Not every clone is retained; where verified, under half of the shortfall comes from an unresolved V gene, and the cause of the rest is unknown. The sample yields roughly 140,000 clones; approximately 94% were counted once. The ten largest clones capture 0.3% to 0.35% of the sample.

V is pared back by 1 base and J by 7 bases, with 4 bases lying between the germline termini. Its CDR3 holds 11 amino acids, cysteine through phenylalanine. CDR3 DNA only is kept here, 33 bases in frame from base 1. Via the germline V gene, CDR1 is SGHVS and CDR2 FNYEAQ. The chain is assembled from TRBV7-6 and TRBJ2-5; the D gene identity is not certain. Sequencing was performed on CD4+ or CD8+ T cells sorted from blood, taken in a trial of the OX40 agonist ivuxolimab. The source of this sequence is an adult with an advanced solid tumor such as melanoma, head and neck, liver or kidney cancer. CDR3 reads: CASSLVGTQYF. The DNA sequence is as follows: TGTGCCAGCAGCTTAGTAGGGACCCAGTACTTC.